This is a list of T cell receptor beta chains from one sample in a study of T cell responses to AZD1222 COVID-19 vaccine. Only in-frame clones appear in the TCRdb table, and some are missing; sequencing was by immunoSEQ multiplex PCR. The top ten hold 3.5% to 4.5% of the sample, which has some 96,000 clones, approximately 87% seen once. The specimen comprised peripheral blood, sampled on day 0 of MenACWY control vaccination. Receptor source: an adult in good health. Each CDR3 is given with its conserved first and last residue. The D gene is left open where the match is weak. Expanded clones are given a class, and other clones once, few, many or no size at all.

J gene	V gene	D gene	clone size	CDR3 length	CDR3 protein	CDR3 DNA
TRBJ2-7	TRBV3-1/TRBV3-2	-	-	13	CASSRGRVYEQYF	TGTGCCAGCAGCCGGGGCAGGGTCTACGAGCAGTACTTC
TRBJ2-2	TRBV29-1	-	-	13	CSVEIGGAGELFF	TGCAGCGTTGAAATTGGGGGCGCCGGGGAGCTGTTTTTT
TRBJ1-3	TRBV7-2	-	-	16	CASSSYIPDPGNTIYF	TGTGCCAGCAGCTCCTATATACCTGACCCCGGGAACACCATATATTTT
TRBJ1-1	TRBV10-2	TRBD1	-	14	CASSNRGRDTEAFF	TGCGCCAGCTCAAACAGGGGACGGGACACTGAAGCTTTCTTT
TRBJ2-4	TRBV2	-	once	14	CASSEGLRKNIQYF	TGTGCCAGCAGTGAAGGACTGCGCAAAAACATTCAGTACTTC
TRBJ2-2	TRBV4-2	TRBD2	-	14	CASRLAGEAGELFF	TGTGCCAGCAGGCTAGCGGGGGAGGCCGGGGAGCTGTTTTTT
TRBJ2-2	TRBV19	-	-	13	CASRTSGAGELFF	TGTGCCAGTAGGACCTCAGGGGCCGGGGAGCTGTTTTTT
TRBJ2-2	TRBV6-2/TRBV6-3	-	once	12	CASSHQTGELFF	TGTGCCAGCAGTCACCAGACCGGGGAGCTGTTTTTT
TRBJ2-5	TRBV25-1	TRBD1	-	15	CASSALQGAGETQYF	TGTGCCAGCAGTGCCCTGCAGGGGGCCGGGGAGACCCAGTACTTC
TRBJ1-5	TRBV7-2	-	-	14	CASRQTGDPGPQHF	TGTGCCAGCAGACAGACAGGCGACCCTGGGCCCCAGCATTTT
TRBJ2-7	TRBV4-3	-	-	14	CASSQGLGSYEQYF	TGCGCCAGCAGCCAAGGCCTGGGTTCCTACGAGCAGTACTTC
TRBJ1-5	TRBV2	TRBD1	-	14	CASAGTGGNQPQHF	TGTGCCAGCGCCGGGACAGGAGGCAATCAGCCCCAGCATTTT
TRBJ1-5	TRBV2	TRBD1	-	15	CASSARRDRNQPQHF	TGTGCCAGCAGCGCTCGCCGGGACAGGAATCAGCCCCAGCATTTT
TRBJ1-1	TRBV14	-	-	14	CASSQASGGAEAFF	TGTGCCAGCAGCCAAGCGTCTGGGGGCGCTGAAGCTTTCTTT
TRBJ1-1	TRBV6-5	-	once	13	CASSFVGIPEAFF	TGTGCCAGCAGTTTCGTAGGGATCCCTGAAGCTTTCTTT
TRBJ1-2	TRBV2	TRBD1	-	14	CASSEIDRGYGYTF	TGTGCCAGCAGTGAAATCGACAGGGGTTATGGCTACACCTTC
TRBJ1-4	TRBV19	-	-	14	CASSITGTNEKLFF	TGTGCCAGTAGTATCACAGGGACAAACGAAAAACTGTTTTTT
TRBJ1-6	TRBV6-7	-	-	16	CASSLLDGFYNSPLHF	TGTGCCAGCAGTCTCTTGGACGGTTTTTATAATTCACCCCTCCACTTT
TRBJ1-1	TRBV2	-	few	14	CASRYDNMNTEAFF	TGTGCCAGCAGATATGACAACATGAACACTGAAGCTTTCTTT
TRBJ1-1	TRBV5-4	-	once	12	CASSVTPAEAFF	TGTGCCAGCAGCGTAACGCCAGCTGAAGCTTTCTTT
TRBJ1-2	TRBV30	TRBD1	-	15	CAWSFPTGQFYGYTF	TGTGCCTGGAGCTTCCCGACAGGGCAATTCTATGGCTACACCTTC
TRBJ2-7	TRBV10-3	-	-	16	CAISDPGGGSNYEQYF	TGTGCCATCAGTGACCCAGGGGGAGGCTCCAACTACGAGCAGTACTTC
TRBJ1-1	TRBV11-2	-	-	13	CASSLAGRTEAFF	TGTGCCAGCAGCTTAGCGGGCCGGACTGAAGCTTTCTTT
TRBJ2-3	TRBV28	TRBD2	-	16	CASSTRLAGGTDTQYF	TGTGCCAGCAGTACTAGACTAGCGGGGGGGACAGATACGCAGTATTTT
TRBJ1-1	TRBV3-1/TRBV3-2	TRBD1	-	13	CASSRLRGTEAFF	TGTGCCAGCAGCCGCCTCAGGGGGACTGAAGCTTTCTTT
TRBJ2-7	TRBV4-1	TRBD2	few	15	CASSQYHDGGVPRYF	TGCGCCAGCAGCCAATATCACGATGGGGGGGTCCCGCGGTACTTC
TRBJ2-2	TRBV24-1	-	-	14	CATRWTLGTGELFF	TGTGCCACCCGCTGGACACTGGGCACCGGGGAGCTGTTTTTT
TRBJ2-5	TRBV6-5	-	-	12	CATAGSQETQYF	TGTGCCACAGCGGGCAGCCAAGAGACCCAGTACTTC
TRBJ2-7	TRBV4-3	TRBD1	-	15	CASSHTTGAAYEQYF	TGCGCCAGCAGCCACACAACAGGGGCCGCCTACGAGCAGTACTTC
TRBJ1-2	TRBV7-2	-	-	11	CASSSNYGYTF	TGTGCCAGCAGCTCTAACTATGGCTACACCTTC
TRBJ1-5	TRBV2	TRBD1	-	15	CASRTQGLVNQPQHF	TGTGCCAGCAGGACACAGGGGTTAGTCAATCAGCCCCAGCATTTT
TRBJ2-7	TRBV6-5	-	-	14	CASSYGRAHYEQYF	TGTGCCAGCAGTTATGGGCGGGCCCACTACGAGCAGTACTTC
TRBJ2-6	TRBV14	-	-	18	CASSQGMSWLSGANVLTF	TGTGCCAGCAGCCAAGGGATGTCGTGGCTCTCTGGGGCCAACGTCCTGACTTTC
TRBJ1-2	TRBV28	TRBD1	-	13	CASSLGTDYGYTF	TGTGCCAGCAGTTTAGGGACAGACTATGGCTACACCTTC
TRBJ2-3	TRBV3-1/TRBV3-2	-	-	15	CASSQEWSSTDTQYF	TGTGCCAGCAGCCAAGAGTGGTCTAGCACAGATACGCAGTATTTT
TRBJ2-7	TRBV7-2	TRBD2	-	15	CASSLSPTSGDGQYF	TGTGCCAGCAGCTTATCCCCCACTAGCGGGGACGGTCAGTACTTC
TRBJ2-5	TRBV9	TRBD2	-	15	CASVPGLAGGETQYF	TGTGCCAGTGTCCCCGGGCTAGCGGGGGGAGAGACCCAGTACTTC
TRBJ1-2	TRBV7-2	TRBD1	-	14	CASSPNRGGYGYTF	TGTGCCAGCAGTCCAAACAGGGGTGGATATGGCTACACCTTC
TRBJ2-5	TRBV5-5	-	-	14	CASSLLTGSATQYF	TGTGCCAGCAGCTTGCTCACAGGTTCTGCGACCCAGTACTTC
TRBJ1-6	TRBV7-2	-	-	13	CASSFTTDTPLHF	TGTGCCAGCAGCTTCACGACGGATACACCCCTCCACTTT
TRBJ1-3	TRBV6-5	-	once	14	CASSYRNSGNTIYF	TGTGCCAGCAGTTACCGGAACTCTGGAAACACCATATATTTT
TRBJ2-2	TRBV6-2/TRBV6-3	-	-	15	CASSYSKHRTGELFF	TGTGCCAGCAGTTACTCGAAACACCGCACCGGGGAGCTGTTTTTT
TRBJ1-6	TRBV5-4	TRBD1	-	14	CASSPDRELSPLHF	TGTGCCAGCAGTCCGGACAGGGAGCTTTCACCCCTCCACTTT
TRBJ1-4	TRBV28	-	-	15	CASIWSGALNEKLFF	TGTGCCAGCATATGGTCAGGGGCCCTTAATGAAAAACTGTTTTTT
TRBJ2-4	TRBV4-3	TRBD2	-	16	CASSQATSGRADIQYF	TGCGCCAGCAGCCAGGCTACTAGCGGGAGGGCGGACATTCAGTACTTC
TRBJ2-5	TRBV5-1	-	-	14	CASSLDGIGETQYF	TGCGCCAGCAGCTTGGACGGAATAGGGGAGACCCAGTACTTC
TRBJ1-2	TRBV19	-	once	12	CASLGEGYGYTF	TGTGCCAGCCTGGGGGAGGGCTATGGCTACACCTTC
TRBJ2-7	TRBV6-2/TRBV6-3	-	few	16	CASSYSPGASFYEQYF	TGTGCCAGCAGTTACTCGCCCGGGGCTAGCTTCTACGAGCAGTACTTC
TRBJ1-1	TRBV5-1	TRBD1	-	14	CASSRGTGDGKAFF	TGCGCCAGCAGCCGAGGGACAGGGGATGGGAAAGCTTTCTTT
TRBJ1-2	TRBV19	TRBD1	-	14	CASSIDRGMSGYTF	TGTGCCAGTAGTATTGACAGGGGAATGAGCGGCTACACCTTC
TRBJ1-1	TRBV27	TRBD1	-	16	CASSRGTGKIGTEAFF	TGTGCCAGCAGCCGCGGGACAGGGAAGATCGGCACTGAAGCTTTCTTT
TRBJ2-2	TRBV7-2	-	-	15	CASSLVWTATGELFF	TGTGCCAGCAGCTTAGTCTGGACAGCCACCGGGGAGCTGTTTTTT
TRBJ1-2	TRBV7-2	TRBD1	-	15	CASSSAGTGGRGYTF	TGTGCCAGCAGCTCCGCCGGGACAGGGGGGCGTGGCTACACCTTC
TRBJ1-4	TRBV11-3	TRBD1	-	14	CASSPGQGSEKLFF	TGTGCCAGCAGCCCAGGACAGGGGAGTGAAAAACTGTTTTTT
TRBJ1-6	TRBV19	-	-	15	CASRTGQGENSPLHF	TGTGCCAGTAGAACGGGACAAGGTGAAAATTCACCCCTCCACTTT
TRBJ1-4	TRBV6-6	-	-	13	CASRSLVNEKLFF	TGTGCCAGCAGATCGCTGGTTAATGAAAAACTGTTTTTT
TRBJ2-1	TRBV5-1	TRBD1	-	14	CASVRDSSYNEQFF	TGCGCCAGCGTCCGGGACAGCTCCTACAATGAGCAGTTCTTC
TRBJ1-1	TRBV6-2/TRBV6-3	-	-	18	CASTPRPSAGRTAGEAFF	TGTGCCAGCACCCCCCGCCCCTCTGCGGGACGGACAGCGGGGGAAGCTTTCTTT
TRBJ1-2	TRBV7-9	-	-	15	CASSSPQKARYGYTF	TGTGCCAGCAGCTCCCCCCAGAAGGCCCGCTATGGCTACACCTTC